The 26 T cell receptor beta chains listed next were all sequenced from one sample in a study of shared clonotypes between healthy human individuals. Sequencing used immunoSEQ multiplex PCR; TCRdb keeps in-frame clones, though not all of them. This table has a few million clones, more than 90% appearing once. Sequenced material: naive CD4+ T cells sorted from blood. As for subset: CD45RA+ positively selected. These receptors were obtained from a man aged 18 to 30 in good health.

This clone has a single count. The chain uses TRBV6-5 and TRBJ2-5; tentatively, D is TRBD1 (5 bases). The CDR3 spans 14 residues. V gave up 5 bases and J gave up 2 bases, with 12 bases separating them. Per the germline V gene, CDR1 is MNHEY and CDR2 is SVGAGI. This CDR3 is CASSARQLQETQYF. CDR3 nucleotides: TGTGCCAGCAGTGCCAGACAGCTTCAAGAGACCCAGTACTTC.

The CDR3 spells CASRGGQGNTIYF. The CDR3 DNA sequence: TGTGCCAGCAGAGGGGGACAGGGAAACACCATATATTTT. The chain recombines TRBV6-1 with TRBJ1-3, with 7 nucleotides matching TRBD1. V shed 6 bases, J shed 4 bases, and the junction held 3 bases outside the gene matches. This CDR3 contains 13 residues. From germline, CDR1 is MNHNS and CDR2 SASEGT.

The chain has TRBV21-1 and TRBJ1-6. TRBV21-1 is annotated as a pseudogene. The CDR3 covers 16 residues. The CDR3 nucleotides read TGTGCCAGCAGAAAGGGAAACAGCGACTTGTCCTCACCCCTCCACTTT. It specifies CASRKGNSDLSSPLHF.

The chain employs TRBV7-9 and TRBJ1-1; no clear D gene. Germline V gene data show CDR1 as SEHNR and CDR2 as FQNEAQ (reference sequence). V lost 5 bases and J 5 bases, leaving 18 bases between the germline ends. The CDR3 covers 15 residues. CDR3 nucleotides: TGTGCCAGCAGCCCCGGGAGGGCTCTGGGGACTGAAGCTTTCTTT. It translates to CASSPGRALGTEAFF.

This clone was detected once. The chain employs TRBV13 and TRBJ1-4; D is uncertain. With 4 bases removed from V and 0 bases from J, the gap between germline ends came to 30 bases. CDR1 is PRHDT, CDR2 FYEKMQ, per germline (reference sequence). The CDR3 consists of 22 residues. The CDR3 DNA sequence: TGTGCCAGCAGCTCGAGAAGGTTGCCCACCTTTGTCTATACTGCAACTAATGAAAAACTGTTTTTT. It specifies CASSSRRLPTFVYTATNEKLFF.

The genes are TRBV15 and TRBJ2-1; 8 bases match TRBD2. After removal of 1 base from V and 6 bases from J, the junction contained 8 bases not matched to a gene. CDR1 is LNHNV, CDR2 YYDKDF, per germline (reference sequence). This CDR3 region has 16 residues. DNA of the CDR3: TGTGCCACCAGCAGAGGTCCGGGACTAGACTTCAATGAGCAGTTCTTC. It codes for CATSRGPGLDFNEQFF.

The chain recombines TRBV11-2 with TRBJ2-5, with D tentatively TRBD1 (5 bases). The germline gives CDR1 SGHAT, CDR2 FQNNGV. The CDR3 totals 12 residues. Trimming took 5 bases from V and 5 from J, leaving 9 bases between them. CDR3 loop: CASSAGWETQYF. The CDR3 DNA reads TGTGCCAGCAGCGCAGGGTGGGAGACCCAGTACTTC.

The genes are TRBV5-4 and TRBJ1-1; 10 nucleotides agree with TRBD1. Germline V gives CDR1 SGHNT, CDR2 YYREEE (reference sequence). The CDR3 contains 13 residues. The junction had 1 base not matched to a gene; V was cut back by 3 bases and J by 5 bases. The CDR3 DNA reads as TGTGCCAGCAGCTGGGACAGGGGAACTGAAGCTTTCTTT. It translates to CASSWDRGTEAFF.

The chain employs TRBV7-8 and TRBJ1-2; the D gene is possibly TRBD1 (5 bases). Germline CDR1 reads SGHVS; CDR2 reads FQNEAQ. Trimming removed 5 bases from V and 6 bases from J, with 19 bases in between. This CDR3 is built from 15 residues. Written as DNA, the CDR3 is TGTGCCAGCAGCCCCGGGACGTCGCTAGTGGATGGCTACACCTTC. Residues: CASSPGTSLVDGYTF.

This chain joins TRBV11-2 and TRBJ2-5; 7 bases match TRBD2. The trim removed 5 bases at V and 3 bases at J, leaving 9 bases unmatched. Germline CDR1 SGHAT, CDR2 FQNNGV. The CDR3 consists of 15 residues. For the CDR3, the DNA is TGTGCCAGCAGCACGCGACTAAGCGGGGAAGAGACCCAGTACTTC. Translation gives CASSTRLSGEETQYF.

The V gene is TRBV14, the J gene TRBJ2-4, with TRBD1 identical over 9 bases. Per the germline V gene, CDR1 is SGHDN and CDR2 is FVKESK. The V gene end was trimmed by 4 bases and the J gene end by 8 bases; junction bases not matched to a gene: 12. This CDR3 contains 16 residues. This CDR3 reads CASSPRGTGYRDIQYF. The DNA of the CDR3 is TGTGCCAGCAGCCCTCGGGGGACAGGGTACAGGGACATTCAGTACTTC.

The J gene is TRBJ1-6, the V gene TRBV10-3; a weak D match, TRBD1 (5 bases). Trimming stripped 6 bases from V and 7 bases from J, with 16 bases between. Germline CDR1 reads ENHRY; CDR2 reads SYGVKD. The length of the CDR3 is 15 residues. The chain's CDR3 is CAIRNQRDSNSPLHF. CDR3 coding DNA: TGTGCCATCAGGAACCAACGGGACTCAAATTCACCCCTCCACTTT.

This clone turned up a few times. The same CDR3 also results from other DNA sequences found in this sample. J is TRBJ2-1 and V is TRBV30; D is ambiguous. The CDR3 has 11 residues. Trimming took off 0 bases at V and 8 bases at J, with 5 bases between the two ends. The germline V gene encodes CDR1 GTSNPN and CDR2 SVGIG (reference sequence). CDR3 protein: CAWSVRDEQFF. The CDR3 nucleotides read TGTGCCTGGAGTGTAAGGGATGAGCAGTTCTTC.

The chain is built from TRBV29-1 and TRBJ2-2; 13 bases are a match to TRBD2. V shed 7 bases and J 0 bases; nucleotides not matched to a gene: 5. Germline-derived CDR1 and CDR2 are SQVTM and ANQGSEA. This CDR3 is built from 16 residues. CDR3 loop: CSGRTSGGTNTGELFF. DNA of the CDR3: TGCAGCGGCCGGACTAGCGGGGGAACGAACACCGGGGAGCTGTTTTTT.

The CDR3 nucleotides read TGTGCCAGCAGTGGGCCCGGGACAGGGGGCAACAATGAGCAGTTCTTC. The encoded protein is CASSGPGTGGNNEQFF. The chain has TRBV6-1 and TRBJ2-1; 12 nucleotides line up with TRBD1. With 4 bases clipped from V and 5 bases from J, the junction kept 6 bases outside the gene matches. This CDR3 region has 16 residues. In germline, CDR1 is MNHNS, CDR2 SASEGT.

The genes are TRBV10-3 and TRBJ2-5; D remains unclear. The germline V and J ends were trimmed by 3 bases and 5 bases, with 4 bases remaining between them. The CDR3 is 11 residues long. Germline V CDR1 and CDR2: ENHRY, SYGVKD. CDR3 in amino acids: CAISDHETQYF. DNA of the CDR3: TGTGCCATCAGTGATCATGAGACCCAGTACTTC.

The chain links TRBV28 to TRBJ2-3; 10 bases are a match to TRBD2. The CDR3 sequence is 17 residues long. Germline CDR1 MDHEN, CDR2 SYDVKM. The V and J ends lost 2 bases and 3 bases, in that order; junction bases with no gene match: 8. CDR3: CASSLRGLAGVTDTQYF. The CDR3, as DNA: TGTGCCAGCAGTTTACGTGGGCTAGCGGGGGTTACAGATACGCAGTATTTT.

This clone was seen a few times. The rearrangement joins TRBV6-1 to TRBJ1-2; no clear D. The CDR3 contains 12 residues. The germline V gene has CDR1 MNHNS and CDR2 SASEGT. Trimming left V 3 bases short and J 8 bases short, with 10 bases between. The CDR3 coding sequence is TGTGCCAGCAGTGACCTACTCGGGGGCTACACCTTC. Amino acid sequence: CASSDLLGGYTF.

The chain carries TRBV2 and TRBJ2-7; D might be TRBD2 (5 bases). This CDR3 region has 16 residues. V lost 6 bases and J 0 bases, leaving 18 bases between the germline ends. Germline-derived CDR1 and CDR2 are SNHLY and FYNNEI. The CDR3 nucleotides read TGTGCCAGCAGACTTGAAAAGACGGGGAGCTCCTACGAGCAGTACTTC. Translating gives CASRLEKTGSSYEQYF.

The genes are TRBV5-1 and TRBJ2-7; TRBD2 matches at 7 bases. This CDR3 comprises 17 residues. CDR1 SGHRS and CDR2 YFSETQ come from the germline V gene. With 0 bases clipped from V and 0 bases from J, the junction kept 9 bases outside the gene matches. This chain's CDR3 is CASSLALGGGGSYEQYF. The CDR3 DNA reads TGCGCCAGCAGCTTGGCGTTGGGCGGGGGAGGCTCCTACGAGCAGTACTTC. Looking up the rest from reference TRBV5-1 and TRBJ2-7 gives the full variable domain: KAGVTQTPRYLIKTRGQQVTLSCSPISGHRSVSWYQQTPGQGLQFLFEYFSETQRNKGNFPGRFSGRQFSNSRSEMNVSTLELGDSALYLCASSLALGGGGSYEQYFGPGTRLTVT.

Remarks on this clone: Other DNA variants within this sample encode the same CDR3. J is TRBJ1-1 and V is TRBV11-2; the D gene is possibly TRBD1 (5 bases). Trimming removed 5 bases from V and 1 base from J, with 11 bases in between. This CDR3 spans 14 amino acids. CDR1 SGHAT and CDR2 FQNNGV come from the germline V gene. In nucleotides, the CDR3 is TGTGCCAGCAGCCCCCAGGGCGGGAACACTGAAGCTTTCTTT. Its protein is CASSPQGGNTEAFF.

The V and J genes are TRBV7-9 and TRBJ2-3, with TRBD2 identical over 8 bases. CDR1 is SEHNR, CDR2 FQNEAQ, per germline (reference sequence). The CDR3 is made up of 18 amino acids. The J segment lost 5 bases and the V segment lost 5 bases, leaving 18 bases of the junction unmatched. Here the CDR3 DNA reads TGTGCCAGCAGCCTCCAAGCCGGCGGGGGGCGAGGTAAAGATACGCAGTATTTT. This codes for CASSLQAGGGRGKDTQYF.

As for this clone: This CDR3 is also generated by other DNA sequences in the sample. The CDR3 DNA reads as TGCGCCAGCAGCTTGGATAGCTCAACTAATGAAAAACTGTTTTTT. Translation: CASSLDSSTNEKLFF. The chain links TRBV5-1 to TRBJ1-4; no clear D. Trimming took 0 bases from V and 0 from J, leaving 6 bases between them. Germline V gene sequence: CDR1 SGHRS, CDR2 YFSETQ. The CDR3 consists of 15 residues.

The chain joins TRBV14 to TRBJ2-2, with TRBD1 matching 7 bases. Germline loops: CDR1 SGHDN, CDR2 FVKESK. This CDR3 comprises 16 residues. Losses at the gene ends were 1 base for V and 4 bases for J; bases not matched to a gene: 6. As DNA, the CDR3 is TGTGCCAGCAGCCAAGCTAAACAGGGGTTCACCGGGGAGCTGTTTTTT. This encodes CASSQAKQGFTGELFF.

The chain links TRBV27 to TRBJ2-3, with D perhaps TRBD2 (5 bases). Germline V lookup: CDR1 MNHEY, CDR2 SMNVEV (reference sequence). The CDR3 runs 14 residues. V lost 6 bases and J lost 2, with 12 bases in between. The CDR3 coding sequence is TGTGCCAGCAGCCCTGGGGAGTACACAGATACGCAGTATTTT. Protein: CASSPGEYTDTQYF.

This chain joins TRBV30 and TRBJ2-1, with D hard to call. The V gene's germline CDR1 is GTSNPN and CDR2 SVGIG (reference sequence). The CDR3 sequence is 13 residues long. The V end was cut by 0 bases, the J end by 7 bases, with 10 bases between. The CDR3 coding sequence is TGTGCCTGGAGTGTTCTCCGAGGAAATGAGCAGTTCTTC. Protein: CAWSVLRGNEQFF.